This T cell receptor (beta chain) originates from a study of HIV-infected children after antiretroviral therapy interruption. Study information: Four children interrupted treatment; four stayed on continuous treatment. EBV and CMV exposure was recorded in most children.

This clonotype was counted ten times or more. Its target is unknown. Sample treatment: PENTA 11 planned treatment interruption arm or continuous ART arm. Only samples with at least 5 million viable PBMCs qualified. Study results and caveats: Naive CD4+ sequences overlapped less between time points once interruption began.

The TCR library was built from RNA with a 3' RACE protocol and unique molecular identifiers. In TCRdb, the 3' RACE reads were re-called with MiXCR into one record per CDR3 protein. The table has more than 75,000 distinct CDR3 sequences, about 7.2% seen once. Germline V gene data show CDR1 as MNHEY and CDR2 as SVGAGI. The CDR3 length is 15 residues. Trimming removed 9 bases at V and 0 bases at J, with 15 bases between. The input for sequencing was CD45RA+ CD4+ T cells from PBMCs, pooled from several time points, taken from a donor given antiretroviral therapy, either interrupted or continuous. Noted subset: naive CD4+ CD45RA+ CD45RO- T cells. The TCR was taken from a pool of human donors with HIV. V gene TRBV6-5 combines with J gene TRBJ1-5; D unresolved. CDR3 nucleotide sequence: TGTGCCAGTGGAAGAAACTCGGATAGCAATCAGCCCCAGCATTTT. Translation: CASGRNSDSNQPQHF.